This TCR beta chain was captured in a study of T-cell reconstitution after alpha-beta-depleted transplantation in children. Overall study results and limits: Recipient T cells and thymic progenitors that survived gave rise to the high TCRbeta diversity observed at day 60 in some patients. After one year, T-cell counts and TCRbeta diversity mostly came from new T cells. About two months after transplant, alpha-beta T cells reportedly came from several hundred expanded graft clones.

The V and J ends lost 5 bases and 4 bases, in that order; junction bases with no gene match: 10. Germline-derived CDR1 and CDR2 are KGHDR and SFDVKD. There are 16 residues in the CDR3. About this clonotype: Its antigen remains unidentified.

The library targeted TCRbeta and was prepared with unique molecular identifiers. TCRdb itself ran the PCR reads through MiXCR, one entry per CDR3 protein. The repertoire holds about 580,000 distinct CDR3 sequences, with about 23% as singletons. This TCR was sampled from a boy in the first two years of life who had a stem cell transplant for acute myeloid leukemia, so the T cells may come from the graft donor. Sequenced here: PBMCs, mostly from graft donor cells, sampled 360 days after TCRalphabeta/CD19-depleted stem cell transplant. This chain links TRBV24-1 with TRBJ2-1, with 7 positions matching TRBD1. The CDR3 is CATSAQGTRTYNEQFF. The CDR3 bases are TGTGCCACCAGTGCACAGGGGACACGAACTTACAATGAGCAGTTCTTC.